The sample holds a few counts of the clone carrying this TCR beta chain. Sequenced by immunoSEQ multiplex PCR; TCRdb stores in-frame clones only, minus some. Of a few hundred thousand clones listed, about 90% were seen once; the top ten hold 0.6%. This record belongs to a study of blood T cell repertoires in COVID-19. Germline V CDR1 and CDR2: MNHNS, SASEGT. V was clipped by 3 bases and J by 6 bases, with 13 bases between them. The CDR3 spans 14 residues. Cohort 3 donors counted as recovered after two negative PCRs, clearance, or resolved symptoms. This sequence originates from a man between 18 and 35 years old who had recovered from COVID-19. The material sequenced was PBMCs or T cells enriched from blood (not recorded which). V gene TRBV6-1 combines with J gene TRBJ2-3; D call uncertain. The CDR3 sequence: CASSDVAPPDTQYF. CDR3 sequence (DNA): TGTGCCAGCAGTGATGTGGCCCCCCCGGATACGCAGTATTTT.